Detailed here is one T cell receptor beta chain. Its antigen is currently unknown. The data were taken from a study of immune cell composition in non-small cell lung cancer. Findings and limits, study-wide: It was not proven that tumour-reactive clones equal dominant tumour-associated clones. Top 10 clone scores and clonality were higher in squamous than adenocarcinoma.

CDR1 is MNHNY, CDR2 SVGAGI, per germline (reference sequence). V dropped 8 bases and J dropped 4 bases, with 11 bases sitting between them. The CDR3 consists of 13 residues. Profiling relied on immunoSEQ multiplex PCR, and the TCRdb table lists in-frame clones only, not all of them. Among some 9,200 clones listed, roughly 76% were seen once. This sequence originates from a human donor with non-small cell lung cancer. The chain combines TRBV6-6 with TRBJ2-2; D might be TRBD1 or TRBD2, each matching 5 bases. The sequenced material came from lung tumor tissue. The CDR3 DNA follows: TGTGCCAGCTCGCCAGGGAGCACCGGGGAGCTGTTTTTT. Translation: CASSPGSTGELFF.